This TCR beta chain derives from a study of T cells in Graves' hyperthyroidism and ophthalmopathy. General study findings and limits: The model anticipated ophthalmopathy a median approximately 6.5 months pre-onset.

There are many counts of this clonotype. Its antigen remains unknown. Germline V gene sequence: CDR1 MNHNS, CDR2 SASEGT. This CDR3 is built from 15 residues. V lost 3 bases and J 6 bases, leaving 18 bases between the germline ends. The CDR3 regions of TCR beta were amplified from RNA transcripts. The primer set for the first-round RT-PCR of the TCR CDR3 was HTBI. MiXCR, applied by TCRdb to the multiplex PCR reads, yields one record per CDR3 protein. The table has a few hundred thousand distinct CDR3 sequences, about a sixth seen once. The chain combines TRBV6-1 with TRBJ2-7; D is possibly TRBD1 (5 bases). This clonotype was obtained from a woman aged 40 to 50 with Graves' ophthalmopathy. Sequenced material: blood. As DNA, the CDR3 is TGTGCCAGCAGTGACGATCAAACCCCAGGGCGCGAGCAGTACTTC. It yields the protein CASSDDQTPGREQYF.